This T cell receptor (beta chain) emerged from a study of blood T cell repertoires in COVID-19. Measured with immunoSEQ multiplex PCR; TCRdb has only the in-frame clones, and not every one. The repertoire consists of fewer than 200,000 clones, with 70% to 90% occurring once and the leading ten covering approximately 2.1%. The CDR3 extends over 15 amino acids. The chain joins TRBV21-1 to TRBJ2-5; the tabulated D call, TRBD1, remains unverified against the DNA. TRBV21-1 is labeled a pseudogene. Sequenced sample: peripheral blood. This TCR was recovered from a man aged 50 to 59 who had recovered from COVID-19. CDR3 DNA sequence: TGTGCCAGCAGCAAAGATAAGGGGCGTGAGGAGACCCAGTACTTC. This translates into CASSKDKGREETQYF.